This is a list of T cell receptor beta chains from one sample in a study of T-cell reconstitution after alpha-beta-depleted transplantation in children. TCRdb re-derived calls from the PCR reads in MiXCR, one entry per CDR3 protein. Of more than 200,000 distinct CDR3 sequences in the sample, 17% were seen once. Here the sequenced sample was PBMCs, mostly from graft donor cells, taken 360 days after TCRalphabeta/CD19-depleted stem cell transplant. These receptors were obtained from a male patient between 2 and 15 years old who had a stem cell transplant for acute lymphoblastic leukemia, so the T cells may come from the graft donor. CDR3s include the opening cysteine and the closing phenylalanine or tryptophan. The D gene is left open where the match is weak. Not all rows give a size; the values are once, few, many and, for expanded clones, a class.

TGTGCCAGCAGCGGAGGGGAGGGGGCCTCCTACAATGAGCAGTTCTTC,CASSGGEGASYNEQFF,.,TRBV5-6,TRBJ2-1,.
TGTGCCAGCAGAGCCGGGACAAAAGAGACCCAGTACTTC,CASRAGTKETQYF,few,TRBV2,TRBJ2-5,.
TGTGCCAGCAGACGAGGAGGGAGCTCCTATAATTCACCCCTCCACTTT,CASRRGGSSYNSPLHF,.,TRBV7-2,TRBJ1-6,.
TGTGCCAGCAGTTACTCCTCTAGCGGGGGGTACAATGAGCAGTTCTTC,CASSYSSSGGYNEQFF,.,TRBV6-5,TRBJ2-1,TRBD2
TGTGCCAGTAGTGCCAACAGGGTTGGAGAGACCCAGTACTTC,CASSANRVGETQYF,.,TRBV19,TRBJ2-5,.
TGTGCCAGCAGTGATTTGGAAAACACTGAAGCTTTCTTT,CASSDLENTEAFF,.,TRBV2,TRBJ1-1,.
TGTGCCATCAGTATCCGGACAGGGGGTAAGGCAGATACGCAGTATTTT,CAISIRTGGKADTQYF,.,TRBV10-3,TRBJ2-3,TRBD1
TGTGCCAGCAGTTTAGAAGCGGGGGCCTACGAGCAGTACTTC,CASSLEAGAYEQYF,few,TRBV12-3/TRBV12-4,TRBJ2-7,TRBD2
TGTGCCAGCAGCCCCCAGCAGGAAAAACTGTTTTTT,CASSPQQEKLFF,many,TRBV12-3/TRBV12-4,TRBJ1-4,.
TGTGCCAGCAGAGCCGGGCCCAACAGCGGGTCCCACGAGCAGTACTTC,CASRAGPNSGSHEQYF,few,TRBV7-9,TRBJ2-7,.
TGCGCCAGCAGCTTGGGTGATGGGTATTCGGAGGCTGAAGCTTTCTTT,CASSLGDGYSEAEAFF,.,TRBV5-1,TRBJ1-1,.
TGCAGCGGGCGCATAAATGAGCAGTTCTTC,CSGRINEQFF,.,TRBV29-1,TRBJ2-1,.
TGTGCCAGCAGCCAAGATATCCAGAACGTACAAGTCACCGGGGAGCTGTTTTTT,CASSQDIQNVQVTGELFF,few,TRBV4-2,TRBJ2-2,.
TGTGCCAGCAGTTATATCTACGAGCAGTACTTC,CASSYIYEQYF,.,TRBV6-2/TRBV6-3,TRBJ2-7,.
TGTGCCAGCAGCCAATACAATCAGCCCCAGCATTTT,CASSQYNQPQHF,few,TRBV3-1,TRBJ1-5,.
TGCGCCAGCAGCTCAGCGGTCGACGGGAGGGAAAAACTGTTTTTT,CASSSAVDGREKLFF,few,TRBV5-1,TRBJ1-4,.
TGTGCCAGCAGCTTAGAGAGCATCACCGGGGAGCTGTTTTTT,CASSLESITGELFF,few,TRBV7-9,TRBJ2-2,.
TGTGCCAGCTCACCACGGGGGTTAGACAATGAGCAGTTCTTC,CASSPRGLDNEQFF,.,TRBV18,TRBJ2-1,.
TGTGCCAGCAGTTACTCGGGACAGGGAATCCCCGAGCAGTACTTC,CASSYSGQGIPEQYF,.,TRBV6-5,TRBJ2-7,TRBD1
TGTGCCAGCCAACGGTTGGGTTCAGATACGCAGTATTTT,CASQRLGSDTQYF,.,TRBV5-5,TRBJ2-3,.
TGCAGTGCTAGGGGGGCGCAGGGGGCGTGGGATGAGCAGTTCTTC,CSARGAQGAWDEQFF,.,TRBV20-1,TRBJ2-1,TRBD1
TGTGCCAGCAGTGAGGCAGCCACAGATACGCAGTATTTT,CASSEAATDTQYF,.,TRBV25-1,TRBJ2-3,.
TGTGCCATCAGGGCTACTAGCGGGAGGACCATAGACAATGAGCAGTTCTTC,CAIRATSGRTIDNEQFF,.,TRBV10-3,TRBJ2-1,TRBD2
TGCAGTGCTAGAGGGGGTCATCCCTACGAGCAGTACTTC,CSARGGHPYEQYF,.,TRBV20-1,TRBJ2-7,.
TGTGCCAGCACTCCCACGGGCACTCAGAATGAAAAACTGTTTTTT,CASTPTGTQNEKLFF,few,TRBV7-2,TRBJ1-4,.
TGTGCCAGCAGCTTAGTGGGGGGGCAGAACACTGAAGCTTTCTTT,CASSLVGGQNTEAFF,few,TRBV7-2,TRBJ1-1,.
TGTGCCAGCTCACCAAGACAGGGGGCTCCTGAGCAGTTCTTC,CASSPRQGAPEQFF,.,TRBV18,TRBJ2-1,TRBD1
TGTGCCAGCAGCGTAGAAACAGGGGTATCCTACAATGAGCAGTTCTTC,CASSVETGVSYNEQFF,few,TRBV9,TRBJ2-1,TRBD1
TGTGCCAGCAGTGGGCAGCGGGGGCCCCCGAGAAGCACAGATACGCAGTATTTT,CASSGQRGPPRSTDTQYF,.,TRBV6-1,TRBJ2-3,TRBD2
TGTGCCACCAGCAGAGATCGAGTTTACGAGCAGTACTTC,CATSRDRVYEQYF,.,TRBV15,TRBJ2-7,.
TGTGCCAGCAGCCCTATCTCAGGAGATAGCACAGATACGCAGTATTTT,CASSPISGDSTDTQYF,few,TRBV13,TRBJ2-3,.
TGTGCCAGCAGCCCCATCCTAGGGGGGAACACTGAAGCTTTCTTT,CASSPILGGNTEAFF,few,TRBV7-2,TRBJ1-1,.
TGCAGCGTGTTGGGGGAGGGCTACACCTTC,CSVLGEGYTF,few,TRBV29-1,TRBJ1-2,.
TGTGCCAGCACCCATGGACAGGGGAACTATGGCTACACCTTC,CASTHGQGNYGYTF,many,TRBV12-3/TRBV12-4,TRBJ1-2,TRBD1
TGTGCCAGCAGAACTCCGGGACATGTGGAGACCCAGTACTTC,CASRTPGHVETQYF,.,TRBV6-2/TRBV6-3,TRBJ2-5,.
TGTGCCAGCAGCTTACTCCAGGGCCCGAACACTGAAGCTTTCTTT,CASSLLQGPNTEAFF,.,TRBV7-9,TRBJ1-1,.
TGTGCCAGCAGCCAAGACAGGGCAACTAATCAGCCCCAGCATTTT,CASSQDRATNQPQHF,many,TRBV16,TRBJ1-5,TRBD1
TGTGCCAGCAGCTACGGACTAGCGGACGCCTACAATGAGCAGTTCTTC,CASSYGLADAYNEQFF,many,TRBV11-2,TRBJ2-1,TRBD2
TGTGCCAGCAGCCGCGCGAGGACAGGGGAAGAGACCCAGTACTTC,CASSRARTGEETQYF,.,TRBV11-2,TRBJ2-5,TRBD1
TGCGCCAGCAGCTTAATGGGACAGCTGGAAGCTTTCTTT,CASSLMGQLEAFF,.,TRBV5-1,TRBJ1-1,TRBD1